This passage covers 25 T cell receptor beta chains from one sample sequenced in a study of T cell responses to AZD1222 COVID-19 vaccine. Profiling relied on immunoSEQ multiplex PCR, and the TCRdb table lists in-frame clones only, not all of them. There are 120,000 to 150,000 clones in the sample; around 88% occur only once, and about 3.5% lies in the top ten. This sample comprised peripheral blood, obtained on day 0 of AZD1222 vaccination. These receptor sequences come from an adult in good health.

This clone has a single count. The chain links TRBV7-8 to TRBJ2-5, with 7 bases identical to TRBD1. The CDR3 extends over 13 amino acids. Germline V lookup: CDR1 SGHVS, CDR2 FQNEAQ. The V segment lost 5 bases and the J segment 2 bases; nucleotides outside the gene matches: 2. The CDR3 DNA is TGTGCCAGCAGCAGGGACAGACAAGAGACCCAGTACTTC. Its translation is CASSRDRQETQYF.

The rearrangement uses TRBV7-2 and TRBJ2-2, with 12 bases lining up with TRBD2. CDR3 length: 16 amino acids. V shed 6 bases and J 2 bases; nucleotides not matched to a gene: 4. Germline-derived CDR1 and CDR2 are SGHTA and FQGNSA. The CDR3 loop is CASRPSGRANTGELFF. DNA of the CDR3: TGTGCCAGCAGACCTAGCGGGAGGGCCAACACCGGGGAGCTGTTTTTT.

The sample holds a few counts of this clone. This sample also contains other DNA sequences that code for the same CDR3. The CDR3 loop reads CASSYSRVYNEQFF. CDR3 coding DNA: TGTGCCAGCAGTTACTCAAGGGTCTACAATGAGCAGTTCTTC. The chain is built from TRBV6-5 and TRBJ2-1; D gene ambiguous. This CDR3 spans 14 amino acids. V was pared by 0 bases and J by 3 bases, with 6 bases between. Germline V gives CDR1 MNHEY, CDR2 SVGAGI.

The genes are TRBV5-4 and TRBJ1-2, with 12 positions matching TRBD1. Germline lookup yields CDR1 SGHNT and CDR2 YYREEE (reference sequence). The V segment lost 0 bases and the J segment 6 bases; nucleotides outside the gene matches: 6. The CDR3 totals 16 residues. CDR3 protein: CASSLEWGQGANGYTF. In DNA, the CDR3 is TGTGCCAGCAGCTTGGAGTGGGGACAGGGGGCTAATGGCTACACCTTC.

The chain recombines TRBV6-5 with TRBJ2-1, with TRBD1 matching over 12 bases. CDR3 size: 16 residues. The V gene end was trimmed by 4 bases and the J gene end by 8 bases; junction bases not matched to a gene: 9. The V gene's germline CDR1 is MNHEY and CDR2 SVGAGI. CDR3 region: CASSSRDRGRYYEQFF. CDR3 in DNA: TGTGCCAGCAGTTCCCGGGACAGGGGGCGTTATTATGAGCAGTTCTTC.

The chain joins TRBV7-2 to TRBJ1-5; TRBD1 matches at 8 bases. Germline trimming cut 4 bases from V and 7 bases from J; bases unmatched to any gene: 9. This CDR3 contains 15 residues. The V gene's germline CDR1 is SGHTA and CDR2 FQGNSA. The CDR3 bases are TGTGCCAGCAGCTGGGGCGACAGGGGTGTGCAGCCCCAGCATTTT. Translated: CASSWGDRGVQPQHF.

The gene calls are TRBV25-1 and TRBJ2-1; 9 nucleotides line up with TRBD1. The germline V gene has CDR1 MGHDK and CDR2 SYGVNS. The CDR3 loop spans 14 amino acids. The J segment lost 14 bases and the V segment lost 4 bases, leaving 12 bases of the junction unmatched. The CDR3 coding sequence is TGTGCCAGCAGTGGTAGGACAGGGGAATCTTTTAAGTTCTTC. Translation: CASSGRTGESFKFF.

V usage is TRBV18 and J usage is TRBJ1-5; unclear D gene. This CDR3 has 12 residues. In germline, CDR1 is KGHSH, CDR2 LQKENI. The germline V and J ends were trimmed by 3 bases and 6 bases, with 6 bases remaining between them. The CDR3 DNA reads as TGTGCCAGCTCACCCTCTCCTCAGCCCCAGCATTTT. Its translation is CASSPSPQPQHF.

This clone was recorded once. The rearrangement joins TRBV30 to TRBJ1-1; no reliable D call. CDR1 and CDR2 (germline): GTSNPN, SVGIG (reference sequence). The CDR3 has 13 residues. The V gene lost 2 bases and the J gene lost 0 bases, with 7 bases spanning the gap. CDR3 nucleotide sequence: TGTGCCTGGAGTAATATAGTGAACACTGAAGCTTTCTTT. Translated: CAWSNIVNTEAFF.

This sequence joins TRBV2 and TRBJ1-3; D might be TRBD1 (6 bases). There are 16 residues in the CDR3. Looked up from germline, CDR1 is SNHLY and CDR2 is FYNNEI. V dropped 3 bases and J dropped 0 bases, with 12 bases sitting between them. CDR3 region: CASSEVGGLSGNTIYF. CDR3 DNA sequence: TGTGCCAGCAGTGAGGTCGGGGGGCTCTCTGGAAACACCATATATTTT.

DNA of the CDR3: TGTGCCAGCAGTGATAGAGGAATCTATGGCTACACCTTC. Translated: CASSDRGIYGYTF. The chain joins TRBV2 to TRBJ1-2, with no clear D. Trimming took off 3 bases at V and 4 bases at J, with 9 bases between the two ends. Germline V gene lookup returns CDR1 SNHLY and CDR2 FYNNEI. This CDR3 is built from 13 residues.

V is TRBV24-1 and J is TRBJ2-1; TRBD2 matches 10 bases. From germline, CDR1 is KGHDR and CDR2 SFDVKD. The CDR3 has 16 residues. The ends lost 1 base at V and 2 bases at J; junction bases unmatched: 1. The CDR3 loop reads CATSDFTSGAYNEQFF. The CDR3 DNA reads as TGTGCCACCAGTGATTTCACTAGCGGGGCCTACAATGAGCAGTTCTTC.

The J gene is TRBJ1-2, the V gene TRBV5-1; D ambiguous. CDR3 length: 14 amino acids. In germline, CDR1 is SGHRS, CDR2 YFSETQ. V was clipped by 0 bases and J by 3 bases, with 9 bases between them. The CDR3 DNA reads as TGCGCCAGCAGCTTGGAGGCGGAGGACTATGGCTACACCTTC. It codes for CASSLEAEDYGYTF.

This chain joins TRBV11-3 and TRBJ2-7; possibly TRBD1 or TRBD2 for D (5 bases each). CDR1 and CDR2 from the germline V gene are SGHNT and YENEEA. There are 13 residues in the CDR3. Trimming shortened V by 0 bases and J by 4 bases, and 7 bases separated the two germline ends. For the CDR3, the DNA is TGTGCCAGCAGCTTAGAAGAGGGGTACGAGCAGTACTTC. Translation gives CASSLEEGYEQYF.

The chain has TRBV5-1 and TRBJ2-2; D remains unclear. Trimming cost V 3 bases and J 2 bases, with 11 bases left between them. Germline lookup yields CDR1 SGHRS and CDR2 YFSETQ. The CDR3 spans 15 residues. The CDR3: CASSSLDLNTGELFF. The CDR3, as DNA: TGCGCCAGCAGCTCGCTCGATCTAAACACCGGGGAGCTGTTTTTT.

The chain carries TRBV29-1 and TRBJ2-7; perhaps TRBD2 as D (6 bases). V was shortened by 4 bases and J by 4 bases, with 14 bases between the two germline ends. CDR3 length equals 13 residues. Germline V gene sequence: CDR1 SQVTM, CDR2 ANQGSEA. In nucleotides, the CDR3 is TGCAGCGTTGTCGGGGGTGCGGGATACGAGCAGTACTTC. Residues: CSVVGGAGYEQYF.

This chain's CDR3 is CASSVWDREYNEQFF. CDR3 in DNA: TGTGCCAGCAGTGTCTGGGACAGGGAATACAATGAGCAGTTCTTC. The V and J genes are TRBV6-2 or TRBV6-3 and TRBJ2-1; 9 positions agree with TRBD1. Looked up from germline, CDR1 is MNHEY and CDR2 is SVGEGT. This CDR3 spans 15 amino acids. V lost 5 bases, J lost 4 bases, and 6 bases stayed unmatched.

This chain joins TRBV2 and TRBJ1-1, with D unresolved. The CDR3 is 15 amino acids. Germline V gene data show CDR1 as SNHLY and CDR2 as FYNNEI. Trimming removed 3 bases from V and 1 base from J, with 12 bases in between. CDR3 sequence (DNA): TGTGCCAGCAGTGAGGAGAGCGCTAAGAACACTGAAGCTTTCTTT. This codes for CASSEESAKNTEAFF.

The chain is built from TRBV5-1 and TRBJ2-7, with TRBD2 identical over 8 bases. The germline gives CDR1 SGHRS, CDR2 YFSETQ. V lost 3 bases to trimming and J lost 3 bases; unmatched junction nucleotides: 5. The CDR3 runs 14 residues. CDR3 loop: CASSSTAGVYEQYF. CDR3 nucleotides: TGCGCCAGCAGCTCCACAGCGGGAGTCTACGAGCAGTACTTC.

The chain employs TRBV19 and TRBJ2-2, with 7 nucleotides matching TRBD1. This CDR3 is built from 14 residues. J was trimmed by 6 bases and V by 5 bases; bases with no gene match: 6. Germline V lookup: CDR1 LNHDA, CDR2 SQIVND (reference sequence). Here the CDR3 reads CASSAGTVAGELFF. CDR3 coding DNA: TGTGCCAGTAGTGCCGGGACAGTTGCCGGGGAGCTGTTTTTT.

The V gene is TRBV27, the J gene TRBJ1-6; 7 bases agree with TRBD1. CDR1 and CDR2 from the germline V gene are MNHEY and SMNVEV (reference sequence). CDR3 size: 14 residues. With V trimmed by 8 bases and J by 9 bases, 10 bases remained unmatched. CDR3 residues: CASAEGAQSSPLHF. CDR3 bases: TGTGCCAGCGCCGAGGGGGCACAAAGTTCACCCCTCCACTTT.

The chain is built from TRBV30 and TRBJ1-1, with a possible D match to TRBD1 (5 bases). The ends were cut back, 4 bases at V and 1 base at J, with 16 bases in the middle. CDR3 length equals 15 residues. Germline CDR1 is GTSNPN and CDR2 is SVGIG (reference sequence). The CDR3 DNA reads TGTGCCTGGACGGGACGGACTCCTTGGAACACTGAAGCTTTCTTT. Translated, it gives CAWTGRTPWNTEAFF. The complete variable domain, with remaining parts taken from reference TRBV30 and TRBJ1-1, reads SQTIHQWPATLVQPVGSPLSLECTVEGTSNPNLYWYRQAAGRGLQLLFYSVGIGQISSEVPQNLSASRPQDRQFILSSKKLLLSDSGFYLCAWTGRTPWNTEAFFGQGTRLTVV.

This rearrangement joins TRBV4-3 to TRBJ2-5; D may correspond to TRBD1 or TRBD2 (5 bases each). V lost 6 bases and J 2 bases, leaving 13 bases between the germline ends. The CDR3 runs to 14 residues. From germline, CDR1 is LGHNA and CDR2 YSLEER. The CDR3 DNA reads as TGCGCCAGCAGGGGATATGGGGGACAAGAGACCCAGTACTTC. Amino acid sequence: CASRGYGGQETQYF.

This sequence joins TRBV4-3 and TRBJ2-2, with 12 nucleotides matching TRBD2. The CDR3 totals 16 residues. The V and J ends lost 0 bases and 7 bases, in that order; junction bases with no gene match: 3. CDR1 and CDR2 (germline): LGHNA, YSLEER. CDR3 DNA sequence: TGCGCCAGCAGCCAAGATTGGGGACTAGCGGGCGGGGAGCTGTTTTTT. It translates to CASSQDWGLAGGELFF.

J is TRBJ1-2 and V is TRBV28; D is unclear. V was pared by 4 bases and J by 5 bases, with 14 bases between. The V gene's germline CDR1 is MDHEN and CDR2 SYDVKM. This CDR3 is 14 amino acids long. CDR3 bases: TGTGCCAGCAGTTCTGGACGGCAAGAATATGGCTACACCTTC. As protein: CASSSGRQEYGYTF.